This TCR beta chain was captured by sequencing in a study of T cell responses to AZD1222 COVID-19 vaccine. Sequenced by immunoSEQ multiplex PCR; TCRdb stores in-frame clones only, minus some. The data show fewer than 180,000 clones, with 92% seen just once and approximately 3.3% held by the top ten. Notes on the study in general: Recipients of AZD1222 seropositive at baseline numbered only five or six.

Germline trimming cut 4 bases from V and 0 bases from J; bases unmatched to any gene: 10. Germline V gives CDR1 ENHRY, CDR2 SYGVKD. This CDR3 comprises 18 residues. For this clone: Its target is not known.

The chain joins TRBV10-3 to TRBJ2-1, with 9 bases that match TRBD2. The material was peripheral blood, obtained 28 days after the second AZD1222 dose. The sequence was obtained from an adult who received the AZD1222 COVID-19 vaccine. The CDR3 reads CAISGGVSGSGSYNEQFF. CDR3 sequence (DNA): TGTGCCATCAGTGGGGGGGTTAGCGGGAGTGGCTCCTACAATGAGCAGTTCTTC.